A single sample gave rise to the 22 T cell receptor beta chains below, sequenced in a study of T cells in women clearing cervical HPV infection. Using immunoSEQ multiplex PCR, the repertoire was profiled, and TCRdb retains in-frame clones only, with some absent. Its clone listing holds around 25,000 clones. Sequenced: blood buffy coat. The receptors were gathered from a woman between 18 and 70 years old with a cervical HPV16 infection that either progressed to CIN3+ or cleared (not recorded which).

The covered CDR3 bases are TGTGCCAGCAGCCCTCGGACAGGGAATGAAAAA. This translates into CASSPRTGNEK. In full, the CDR3 reads CASSPRTGNEKLFF. The rearrangement joins TRBV7-2 to TRBJ1-4; 8 bases are shared with TRBD1. The CDR3 end is not reached by the read, which stops 3 residues before it; the germline J gene fills it in. The CDR3 sequence is 14 residues long. Germline CDR1 SGHTA, CDR2 FQGNSA. Trimming at V came to 5 bases and at J to 5 bases, leaving 4 bases not matched to a gene.

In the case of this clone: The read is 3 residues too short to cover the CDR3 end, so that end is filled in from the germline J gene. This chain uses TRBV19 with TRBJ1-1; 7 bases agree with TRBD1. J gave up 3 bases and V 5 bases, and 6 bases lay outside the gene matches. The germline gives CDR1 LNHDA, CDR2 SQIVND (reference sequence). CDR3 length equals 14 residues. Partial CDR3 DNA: TGTGCCAGTAGTCAGCAGACAGGGTACACTGAA. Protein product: CASSQQTGYTE. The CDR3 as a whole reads CASSQQTGYTEAFF. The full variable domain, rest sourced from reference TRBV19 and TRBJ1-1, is DGGITQSPKYLFRKEGQNVTLSCEQNLNHDAMYWYRQDPGQGLRLIYYSQIVNDFQKGDIAEGYSVSREKKESFPLTVTSAQKNPTAFYLCASSQQTGYTEAFFGQGTRLTVV.

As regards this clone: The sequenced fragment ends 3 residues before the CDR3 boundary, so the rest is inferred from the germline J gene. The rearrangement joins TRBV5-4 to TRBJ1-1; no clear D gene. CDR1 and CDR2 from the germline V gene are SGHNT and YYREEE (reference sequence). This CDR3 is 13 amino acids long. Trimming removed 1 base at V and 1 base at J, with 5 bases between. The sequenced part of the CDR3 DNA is TGTGCCAGCAGCTTGACCGGGAACACTGAA. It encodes CASSLTGNTE. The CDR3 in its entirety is CASSLTGNTEAFF.

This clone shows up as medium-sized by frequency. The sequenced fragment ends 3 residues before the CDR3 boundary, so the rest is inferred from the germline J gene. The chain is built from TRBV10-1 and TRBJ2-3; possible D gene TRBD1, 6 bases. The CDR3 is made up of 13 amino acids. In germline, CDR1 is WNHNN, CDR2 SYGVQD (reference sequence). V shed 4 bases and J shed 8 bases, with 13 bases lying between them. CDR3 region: CASSGGTYGTQYF. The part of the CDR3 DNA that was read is TGCGCCAGCAGTGGGGGGACATATGGTACG.

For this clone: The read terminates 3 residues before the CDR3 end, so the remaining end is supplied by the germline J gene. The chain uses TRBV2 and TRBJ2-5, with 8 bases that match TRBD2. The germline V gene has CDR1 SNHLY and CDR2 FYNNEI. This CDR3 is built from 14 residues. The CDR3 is CALLQRGPTDTQYF. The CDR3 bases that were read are TGTGCCCTCCTACAGCGGGGGCCCACAGATACC.

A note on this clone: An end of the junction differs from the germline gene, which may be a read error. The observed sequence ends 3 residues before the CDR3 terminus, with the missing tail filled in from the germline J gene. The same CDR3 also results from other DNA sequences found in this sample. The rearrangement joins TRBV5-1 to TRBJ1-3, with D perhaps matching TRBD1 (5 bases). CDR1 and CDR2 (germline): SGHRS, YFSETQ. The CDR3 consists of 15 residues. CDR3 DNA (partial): TGCGCCAGCAGCTTGGATGGACATCTACCGAACACA. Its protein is CASSLDGHLPNT. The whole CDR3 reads CASSLDGHLPNTIYF.

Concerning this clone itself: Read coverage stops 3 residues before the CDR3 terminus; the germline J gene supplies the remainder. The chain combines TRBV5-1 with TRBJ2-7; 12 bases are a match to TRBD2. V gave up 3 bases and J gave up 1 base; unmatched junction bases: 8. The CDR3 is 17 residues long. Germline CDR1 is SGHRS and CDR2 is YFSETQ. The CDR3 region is CASSSGLAGFFSYEQYF. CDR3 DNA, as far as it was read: TGCGCCAGCAGCTCCGGACTAGCGGGATTTTTTTCCTACGAG.

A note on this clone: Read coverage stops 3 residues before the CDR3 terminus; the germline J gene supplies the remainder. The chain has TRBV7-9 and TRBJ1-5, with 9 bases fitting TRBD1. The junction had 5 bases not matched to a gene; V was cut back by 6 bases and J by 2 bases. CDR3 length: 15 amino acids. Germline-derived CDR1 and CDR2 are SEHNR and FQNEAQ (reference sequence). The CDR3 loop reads CASSLQGAGNQPQHF. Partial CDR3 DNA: TGTGCCAGCAGTCTACAGGGGGCTGGCAATCAGCCC.

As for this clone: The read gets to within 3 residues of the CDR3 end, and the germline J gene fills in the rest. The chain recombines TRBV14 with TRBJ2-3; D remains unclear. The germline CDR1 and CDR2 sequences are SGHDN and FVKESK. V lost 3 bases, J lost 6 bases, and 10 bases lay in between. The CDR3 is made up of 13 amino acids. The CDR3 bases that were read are TGTGCCAGCAGCCAGTTCAAACGGGATACG. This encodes CASSQFKRDT. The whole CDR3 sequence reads CASSQFKRDTQYF.

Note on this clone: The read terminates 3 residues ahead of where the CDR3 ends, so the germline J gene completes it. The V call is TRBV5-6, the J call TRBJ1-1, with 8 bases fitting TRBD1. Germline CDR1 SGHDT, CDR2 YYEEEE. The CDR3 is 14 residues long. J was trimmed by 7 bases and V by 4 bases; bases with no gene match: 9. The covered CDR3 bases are TGTGCCAGCAGCATATGGGACAGGCTCCGTGAA. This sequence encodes CASSIWDRLRE. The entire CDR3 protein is CASSIWDRLREAFF. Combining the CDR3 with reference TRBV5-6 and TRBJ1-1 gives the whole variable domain DAGVTQSPTHLIKTRGQQVTLRCSPKSGHDTVSWYQQALGQGPQFIFQYYEEEERQRGNFPDRFSGHQFPNYSSELNVNALLLGDSALYLCASSIWDRLREAFFGQGTRLTVV.

The CDR3 protein is CASSIAKTGGEGYEQYF. CDR3 bases read: TGTGCCAGTAGTATAGCTAAGACAGGGGGCGAGGGCTACGAG. The chain recombines TRBV19 with TRBJ2-7; 10 positions match TRBD1. Read coverage stops 3 residues before the CDR3 terminus; the germline J gene supplies the remainder. The germline V gene encodes CDR1 LNHDA and CDR2 SQIVND (reference sequence). The CDR3 covers 17 residues. Trimming at V came to 1 base and at J to 3 bases, leaving 9 bases not matched to a gene.

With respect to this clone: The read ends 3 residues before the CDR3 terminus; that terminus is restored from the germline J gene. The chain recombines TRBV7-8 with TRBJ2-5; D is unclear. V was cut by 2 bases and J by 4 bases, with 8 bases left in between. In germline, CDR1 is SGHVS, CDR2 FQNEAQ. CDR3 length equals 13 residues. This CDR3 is CASSLYNLETQYF. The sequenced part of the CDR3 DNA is TGTGCCAGCAGCTTATATAATTTAGAGACC.

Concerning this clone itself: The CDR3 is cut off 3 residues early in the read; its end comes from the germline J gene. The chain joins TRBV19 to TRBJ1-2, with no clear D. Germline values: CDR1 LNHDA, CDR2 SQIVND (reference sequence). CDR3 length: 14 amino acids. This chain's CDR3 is CASSMWQVRDGYTF. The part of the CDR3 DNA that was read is TGTGCCAGTAGTATGTGGCAGGTTAGAGACGGC.

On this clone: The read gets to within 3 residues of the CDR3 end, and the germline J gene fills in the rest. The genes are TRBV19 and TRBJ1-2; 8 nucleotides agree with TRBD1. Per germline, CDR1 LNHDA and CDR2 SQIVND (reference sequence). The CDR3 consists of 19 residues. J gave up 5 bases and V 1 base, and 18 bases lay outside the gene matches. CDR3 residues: CASSIVRTGLPPRPYGYTF. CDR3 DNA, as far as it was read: TGTGCCAGTAGTATAGTTAGGACAGGGCTCCCCCCCCGACCTTATGGC.

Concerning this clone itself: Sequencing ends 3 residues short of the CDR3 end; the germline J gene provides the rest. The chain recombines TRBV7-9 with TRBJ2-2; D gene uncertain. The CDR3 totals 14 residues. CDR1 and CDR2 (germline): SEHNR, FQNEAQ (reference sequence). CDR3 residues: CASSLVSTNEKLFF. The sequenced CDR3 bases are TGTGCCAGCAGCTTAGTCTCAACTAATGAAAAG.

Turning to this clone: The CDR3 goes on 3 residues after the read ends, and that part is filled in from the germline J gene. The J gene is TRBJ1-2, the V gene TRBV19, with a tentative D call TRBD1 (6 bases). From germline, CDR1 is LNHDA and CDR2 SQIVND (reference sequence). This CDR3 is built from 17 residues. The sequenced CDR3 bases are TGTGCCAGTAGTAACCCCCCGTTGACAGGTTTGGTGAATGAC. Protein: CASSNPPLTGLVND. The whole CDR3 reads CASSNPPLTGLVNDYTF.

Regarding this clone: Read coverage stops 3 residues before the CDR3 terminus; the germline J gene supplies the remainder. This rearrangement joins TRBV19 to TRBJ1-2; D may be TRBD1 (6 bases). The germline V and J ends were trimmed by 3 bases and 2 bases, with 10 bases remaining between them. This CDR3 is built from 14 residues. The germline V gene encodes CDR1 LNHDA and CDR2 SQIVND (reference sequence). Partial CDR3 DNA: TGTGCCAGTAGTATTGGGGGCAGGAACTATGGC. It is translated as CASSIGGRNYG. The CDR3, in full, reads CASSIGGRNYGYTF.

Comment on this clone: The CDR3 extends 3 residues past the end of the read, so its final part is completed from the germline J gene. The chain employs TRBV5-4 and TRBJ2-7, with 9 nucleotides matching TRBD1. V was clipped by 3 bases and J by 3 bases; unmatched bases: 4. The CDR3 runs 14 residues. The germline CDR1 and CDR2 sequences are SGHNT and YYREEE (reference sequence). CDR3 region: CASSSDRGDYEQYF. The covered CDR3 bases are TGTGCCAGCAGCTCCGACAGGGGGGACTACGAG. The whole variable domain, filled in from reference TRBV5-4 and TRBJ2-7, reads ETGVTQSPTHLIKTRGQQVTLRCSSQSGHNTVSWYQQALGQGPQFIFQYYREEENGRGNFPPRFSGLQFPNYSSELNVNALELDDSALYLCASSSDRGDYEQYFGPGTRLTVT.

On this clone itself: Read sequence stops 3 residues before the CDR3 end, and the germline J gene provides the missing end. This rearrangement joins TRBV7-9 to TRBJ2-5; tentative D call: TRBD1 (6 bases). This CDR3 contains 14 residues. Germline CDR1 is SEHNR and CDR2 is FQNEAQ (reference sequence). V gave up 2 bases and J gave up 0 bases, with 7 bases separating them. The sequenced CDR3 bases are TGTGCCAGCAGCTTACAGGGGAACCAAGAGACC. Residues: CASSLQGNQET. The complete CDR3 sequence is CASSLQGNQETQYF.

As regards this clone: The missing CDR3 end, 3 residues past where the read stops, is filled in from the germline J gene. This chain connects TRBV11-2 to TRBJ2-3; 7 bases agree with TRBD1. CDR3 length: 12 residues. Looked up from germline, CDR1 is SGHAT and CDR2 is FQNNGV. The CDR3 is CASSFTGETQYF. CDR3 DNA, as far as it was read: TGTGCCAGCAGCTTCACAGGGGAGACG. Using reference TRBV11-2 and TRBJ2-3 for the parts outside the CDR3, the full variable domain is EAGVAQSPRYKIIEKRQSVAFWCNPISGHATLYWYQQILGQGPKLLIQFQNNGVVDDSQLPKDRFSAERLKGVDSTLKIQPAKLEDSAVYLCASSFTGETQYFGPGTRLTVL.

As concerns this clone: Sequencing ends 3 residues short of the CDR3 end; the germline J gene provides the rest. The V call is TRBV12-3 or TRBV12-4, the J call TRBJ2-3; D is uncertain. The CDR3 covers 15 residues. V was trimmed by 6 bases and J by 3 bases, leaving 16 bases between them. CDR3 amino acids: CASRKVIAATDTQYF. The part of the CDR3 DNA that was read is TGTGCCAGCAGAAAGGTGATTGCGGCTACAGATACG.

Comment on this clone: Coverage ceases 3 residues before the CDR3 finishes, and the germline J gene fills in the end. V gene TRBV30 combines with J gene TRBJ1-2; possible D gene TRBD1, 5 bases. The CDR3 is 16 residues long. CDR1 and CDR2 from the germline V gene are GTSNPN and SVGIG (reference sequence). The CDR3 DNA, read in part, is TGTGCCTGGAGTGTTCCCCTTGGAGGGGCCCTCAATGAC. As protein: CAWSVPLGGALND. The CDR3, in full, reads CAWSVPLGGALNDYTF.